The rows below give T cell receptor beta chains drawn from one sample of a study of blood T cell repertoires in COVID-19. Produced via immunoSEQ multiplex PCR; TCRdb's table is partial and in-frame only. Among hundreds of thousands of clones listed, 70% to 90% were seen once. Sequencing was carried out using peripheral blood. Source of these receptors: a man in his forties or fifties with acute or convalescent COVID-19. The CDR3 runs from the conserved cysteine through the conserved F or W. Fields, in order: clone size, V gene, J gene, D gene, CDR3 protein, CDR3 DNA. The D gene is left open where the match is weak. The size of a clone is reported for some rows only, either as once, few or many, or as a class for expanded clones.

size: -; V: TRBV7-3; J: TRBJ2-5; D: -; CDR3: CASSLTGTSETQYF; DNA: TGTGCCAGCAGCTTAACCGGGACTTCAGAGACCCAGTACTTC
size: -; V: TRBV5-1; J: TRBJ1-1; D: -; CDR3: CASTEYTGLEAFF; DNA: TGCGCCAGCACCGAATATACAGGGTTGGAAGCTTTCTTT
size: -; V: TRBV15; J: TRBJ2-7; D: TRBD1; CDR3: CATSRGDREGPYEQYF; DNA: TGTGCCACCAGCAGGGGGGACAGGGAGGGCCCCTACGAGCAGTACTTC
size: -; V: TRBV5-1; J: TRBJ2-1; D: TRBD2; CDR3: CASSWGTSGSIEQFF; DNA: TGCGCCAGCAGCTGGGGGACTAGCGGGAGTATTGAGCAGTTCTTC
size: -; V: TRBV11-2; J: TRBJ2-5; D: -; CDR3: CASTPGSDYQETQYF; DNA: TGTGCCAGCACCCCCGGGAGCGATTACCAAGAGACCCAGTACTTC
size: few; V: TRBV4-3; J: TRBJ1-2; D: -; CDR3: CASSQDVQTNYGYTF; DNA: TGCGCCAGCAGCCAAGATGTCCAGACTAACTATGGCTACACCTTC
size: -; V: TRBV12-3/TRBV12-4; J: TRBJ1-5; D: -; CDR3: CASTPNRNQPQHF; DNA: TGTGCCAGCACCCCAAACAGGAATCAGCCCCAGCATTTT
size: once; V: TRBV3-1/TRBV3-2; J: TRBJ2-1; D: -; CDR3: CASSSLYNEQFF; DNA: TGTGCCAGCAGCTCCCTTTACAATGAGCAGTTCTTC
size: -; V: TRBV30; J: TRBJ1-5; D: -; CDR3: CAWSVTGSQPQHF; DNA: TGTGCCTGGAGTGTAACAGGGTCTCAGCCCCAGCATTTT
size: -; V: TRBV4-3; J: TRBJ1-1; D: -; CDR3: CASSQDFGSEAFF; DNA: TGCGCCAGCAGCCAAGATTTCGGTTCTGAAGCTTTCTTT
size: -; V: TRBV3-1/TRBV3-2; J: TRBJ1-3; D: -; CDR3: CASSQAGGNTIYF; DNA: TGTGCCAGCAGCCAAGCGGGGGGAAACACCATATATTTT
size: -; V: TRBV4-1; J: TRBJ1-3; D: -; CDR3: CASSQEPAVARNTIYF; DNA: TGCGCCAGCAGCCAAGAACCAGCGGTGGCCAGAAACACCATATATTTT
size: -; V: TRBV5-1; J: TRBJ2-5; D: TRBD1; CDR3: CASSLETGGKTQYF; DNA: TGCGCCAGCAGCTTGGAAACAGGGGGTAAGACCCAGTACTTC
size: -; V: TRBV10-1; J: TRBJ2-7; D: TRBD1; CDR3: CASRGGQGHEQYF; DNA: TGCGCCAGCAGGGGGGGACAGGGACACGAGCAGTACTTC